This T cell receptor (beta chain) stems from a study of beta chain features in type 1 diabetes. General observations from the study: Researchers report that Type 1 diabetes patients had moderately but significantly shorter TCRB CDR3s across all four CD4+ subsets.

There are a few counts of this clone. Its specificity is not known. As every portion of the isolated RNA was reverse transcribed, the sequencing read expressed TCRB transcripts. The repertoire was sequenced with immunoSEQ multiplex PCR; TCRdb's copy has only in-frame clones and lacks some. Here the sample spans roughly 290,000 clones, 15% being singletons. This CDR3 is built from 11 residues. V was cut by 3 bases and J by 3 bases, with 3 bases left in between. Germline-derived CDR1 and CDR2 are DFQATT and SNEGSKA (reference sequence). Sequenced input: naive CD4+ T cells from blood. The chain joins TRBV20-1 to TRBJ1-5; D not certain. This clonotype originated in a man aged 18 to 35 with type 1 diabetes. The CDR3 DNA reads as TGCAGTGCTAGCTACAATCAGCCCCAGCATTTT. Residues: CSASYNQPQHF.